Following are 21 T cell receptor beta chains from one sample sequenced in a study of OX40 agonist ivuxolimab in advanced cancers. Assay used: immunoSEQ multiplex PCR; TCRdb lists only in-frame clones, some missing. Of approximately 70,000 clones in the sample, 80% to 90% were seen once. The sample in question was CD4+ or CD8+ T cells sorted from blood, obtained in a trial of the OX40 agonist ivuxolimab. These receptors were collected from an adult with an advanced solid tumor such as melanoma, head and neck, liver or kidney cancer.

This CDR3 reads CASSPLRTSGGTGELFF. DNA of the CDR3: TGCGCCAGCAGCCCCCTTCGGACTAGCGGGGGTACCGGGGAGCTGTTTTTT. This chain links TRBV5-1 with TRBJ2-2, with 13 bases matching TRBD2. CDR1 and CDR2 (germline): SGHRS, YFSETQ. V shed 4 bases, J shed 5 bases, and the junction held 8 bases outside the gene matches. The CDR3 covers 17 residues.

The CDR3 region is CASSIWEFGNQPQHF. The DNA for the CDR3 is TGTGCCAGTAGTATCTGGGAGTTCGGCAATCAGCCCCAGCATTTT. The V call is TRBV19, the J call TRBJ1-5; D is uncertain. The CDR3 spans 15 residues. From germline, CDR1 is LNHDA and CDR2 SQIVND (reference sequence). Trimming removed 3 bases from V and 2 bases from J, with 11 bases in between.

The chain joins TRBV5-1 to TRBJ2-6; D remains unclear. Germline loops: CDR1 SGHRS, CDR2 YFSETQ. Trimming pared 0 bases from V and 5 bases from J, leaving 6 bases between. This CDR3 has 14 residues. As DNA, the CDR3 is TGCGCCAGCAGCTTGGAGATAAGGGCCAACGTCCTGACTTTC. It translates to CASSLEIRANVLTF.

This clone was observed a single time. V is TRBV27 and J is TRBJ1-1; D possibly corresponds to TRBD1 (6 bases). Trimming stripped 5 bases from V and 7 bases from J, with 14 bases between. The CDR3 spans 13 residues. CDR1 and CDR2 (germline): MNHEY, SMNVEV (reference sequence). CDR3 sequence (DNA): TGTGCCAGCAGTCCCCAGGGGCCCGGTGAAGCTTTCTTT. Its protein is CASSPQGPGEAFF.

This sequence joins TRBV2 and TRBJ2-1; the D gene is possibly TRBD2 (5 bases). This CDR3 region has 14 residues. CDR1 is SNHLY, CDR2 FYNNEI, per germline. V lost 5 bases, J lost 3 bases, and 11 bases lay in between. CDR3 loop: CASSLRELYNEQFF. For the CDR3, the DNA is TGTGCCAGCAGTCTCCGGGAACTCTACAATGAGCAGTTCTTC. The complete variable domain, with remaining parts taken from reference TRBV2 and TRBJ2-1, reads EPEVTQTPSHQVTQMGQEVILRCVPISNHLYFYWYRQILGQKVEFLVSFYNNEISEKSEIFDDQFSVERPDGSNFTLKIRSTKLEDSAMYFCASSLRELYNEQFFGPGTRLTVL.

V and J are TRBV19 and TRBJ2-1; the match to TRBD2 covers 7 bases. In germline, CDR1 is LNHDA, CDR2 SQIVND (reference sequence). CDR3 length equals 13 residues. V dropped 3 bases and J dropped 6; count of bases not matched to a gene: 2. The CDR3: CASSITGGNEQFF. The CDR3 DNA sequence: TGTGCCAGTAGTATTACGGGGGGCAATGAGCAGTTCTTC.

The genes are TRBV19 and TRBJ1-6; D is undetermined. Germline CDR1 and CDR2: LNHDA and SQIVND (reference sequence). The V and J ends lost 3 bases and 6 bases respectively, with 12 bases between them. The CDR3 has 15 amino acids. In DNA form, the CDR3 reads TGTGCCAGTAGTATGTCAGGCCGTCTTAATTCACCCCTCCACTTT. Encoded protein: CASSMSGRLNSPLHF.

The chain carries TRBV14 and TRBJ1-4; the match to TRBD1 covers 7 bases. In germline, CDR1 is SGHDN, CDR2 FVKESK. J lost 7 bases, V lost 3 bases, and 5 bases had no gene match. The length of the CDR3 is 14 residues. The CDR3 nucleotides read TGTGCCAGCAGCCATAGGGGGCAGGGTGAAAAACTGTTTTTT. It codes for CASSHRGQGEKLFF.

This clone was found once. The CDR3 spells CASSPVLAENTGELFF. The CDR3 coding sequence is TGTGCCAGCTCACCAGTGCTAGCAGAGAACACCGGGGAGCTGTTTTTT. The V call is TRBV18, the J call TRBJ2-2, with D tentatively TRBD2 (5 bases). CDR3 length: 16 amino acids. Trimming took 2 bases from V and 1 from J, leaving 11 bases between them. Germline lookup yields CDR1 KGHSH and CDR2 LQKENI.

The chain is built from TRBV19 and TRBJ1-5, with D possibly matching TRBD1 (5 bases). Germline CDR1 is LNHDA and CDR2 is SQIVND (reference sequence). Between the trimmed V and J ends, which lost 9 bases and 2 bases, there was a span of 17 bases. The CDR3 has 15 residues. The CDR3 loop is CASQNRRVGNQPQHF. Here the CDR3 DNA reads TGTGCCAGCCAGAACAGGCGAGTGGGCAATCAGCCCCAGCATTTT. The variable domain in full, with the rest retrieved from reference TRBV19 and TRBJ1-5, is DGGITQSPKYLFRKEGQNVTLSCEQNLNHDAMYWYRQDPGQGLRLIYYSQIVNDFQKGDIAEGYSVSREKKESFPLTVTSAQKNPTAFYLCASQNRRVGNQPQHFGDGTRLSIL.

The V and J genes are TRBV10-3 and TRBJ1-1; D might be TRBD1 (6 bases). The germline V and J ends were trimmed by 8 bases and 0 bases, with 13 bases remaining between them. The CDR3 consists of 14 residues. Germline values: CDR1 ENHRY, CDR2 SYGVKD. The CDR3 protein is CAIARGIVNTEAFF. The CDR3 DNA reads TGTGCCATCGCCAGGGGTATAGTGAACACTGAAGCTTTCTTT.

The chain is built from TRBV28 and TRBJ2-7, with TRBD2 matching 7 bases. The CDR3 has 17 residues. The J segment lost 5 bases and the V segment lost 0 bases, leaving 13 bases of the junction unmatched. Germline V lookup: CDR1 MDHEN, CDR2 SYDVKM. In DNA, the CDR3 is TGTGCCAGCAGTTTATGGCCTGGGGAGGGGCAGGGCAACGAGCAGTACTTC. The encoded protein is CASSLWPGEGQGNEQYF.

V gene TRBV5-1 combines with J gene TRBJ2-2, with TRBD1 as a possible D gene (6 bases). Germline lookup yields CDR1 SGHRS and CDR2 YFSETQ. CDR3 length equals 14 residues. Between the trimmed V and J ends, which lost 4 bases and 3 bases, there was a span of 10 bases. The CDR3 DNA reads as TGCGCCAGCAGCCTTAACAGGGACACCGGGGAGCTGTTTTTT. It yields the protein CASSLNRDTGELFF.

The J gene is TRBJ1-6, the V gene TRBV4-2, with D possibly TRBD1 on 5 matching bases. Trimming left V 0 bases short and J 6 bases short, with 15 bases between. The CDR3 length is 17 residues. CDR1 and CDR2 from the germline V gene are LGHNA and YNFKEQ. As DNA, the CDR3 is TGTGCCAGCAGCCAAGATACGCAGGGTAGAGGTAATTCACCCCTCCACTTT. Amino acids: CASSQDTQGRGNSPLHF.

This clone counts as medium-sized. The V call is TRBV19, the J call TRBJ1-2; 9 bases agree with TRBD1. This CDR3 is 14 amino acids long. Germline V gene sequence: CDR1 LNHDA, CDR2 SQIVND (reference sequence). After removal of 3 bases from V and 8 bases from J, the junction contained 7 bases not matched to a gene. CDR3 bases: TGTGCCAGTAGTATCCAACAGGGGGCAGAAGGCTACACCTTC. This sequence encodes CASSIQQGAEGYTF.

This clone was found once. V is TRBV18 and J is TRBJ2-2; TRBD2 matches 8 bases. Germline values: CDR1 KGHSH, CDR2 LQKENI. CDR3 length equals 14 residues. J lost 4 bases, V lost 3 bases, and 1 base had no gene match. The CDR3 is CASSPRGATGELFF. DNA of the CDR3: TGTGCCAGCTCACCGCGGGGGGCCACCGGGGAGCTGTTTTTT.

The chain carries TRBV5-1 and TRBJ1-3; 8 bases are a match to TRBD1. The length of the CDR3 is 20 residues. Germline CDR1 reads SGHRS; CDR2 reads YFSETQ. The ends lost 4 bases at V and 0 bases at J; junction bases unmatched: 18. The CDR3 sequence: CASSPRGQGALQDSGNTIYF. CDR3 DNA sequence: TGCGCCAGCAGCCCCCGAGGGCAGGGGGCCCTACAAGACTCTGGAAACACCATATATTTT.

The CDR3 loop reads CASSESWGSGGARDTQYF. DNA of the CDR3: TGCGCCAGCAGTGAGTCGTGGGGTAGCGGGGGGGCCAGGGATACGCAGTATTTT. This chain uses TRBV10-2 with TRBJ2-3, with 11 positions matching TRBD2. Unmatched junction bases numbered 11, after V lost 0 bases and J lost 6 bases. The CDR3 loop spans 18 amino acids. Germline V gene data show CDR1 as WSHSY and CDR2 as SAAADI.

The chain uses TRBV15 and TRBJ2-3; 8 bases align to TRBD2. CDR3 length: 15 amino acids. Germline CDR1 is LNHNV and CDR2 is YYDKDF (reference sequence). The trim removed 1 base at V and 0 bases at J, leaving 0 bases unmatched. The DNA of the CDR3 is TGTGCCACCAGCAGAGCTAGCGGGAGCACAGATACGCAGTATTTT. It translates to CATSRASGSTDTQYF. Full variable domain (remainder filled in from reference TRBV15 and TRBJ2-3): DAMVIQNPRYQVTQFGKPVTLSCSQTLNHNVMYWYQQKSSQAPKLLFHYYDKDFNNEADTPDNFQSRRPNTSFCFLDIRSPGLGDTAMYLCATSRASGSTDTQYFGPGTRLTVL.

The V gene is TRBV4-1, the J gene TRBJ1-1; D unresolved. This CDR3 has 14 residues. The germline gives CDR1 MGHRA, CDR2 YSYEKL. Trimming removed 1 base from V and 2 bases from J, with 8 bases in between. The CDR3 here is CASSQAGRNTEAFF. CDR3 sequence (DNA): TGCGCCAGCAGCCAAGCTGGGCGAAACACTGAAGCTTTCTTT.

The chain is built from TRBV19 and TRBJ1-3; 8 nucleotides match TRBD1. The CDR3 is made up of 14 amino acids. CDR1 LNHDA and CDR2 SQIVND come from the germline V gene (reference sequence). Germline trimming cut 8 bases from V and 2 bases from J; bases unmatched to any gene: 5. The CDR3 DNA is TGTGCCAGTCACTGGGGACAGGCTGGAAACACCATATATTTT. Its protein is CASHWGQAGNTIYF. Based on the CDR3 plus reference TRBV19 and TRBJ1-3, the full variable domain is DGGITQSPKYLFRKEGQNVTLSCEQNLNHDAMYWYRQDPGQGLRLIYYSQIVNDFQKGDIAEGYSVSREKKESFPLTVTSAQKNPTAFYLCASHWGQAGNTIYFGEGSWLTVV.